This T cell receptor (beta chain) was obtained from a study of post-analysis software for immune sequencing data. cDNA libraries of TCR beta carried unique molecular identifiers. MiXCR, applied by TCRdb to the PCR reads, yields one record per CDR3 protein. The data contain approximately 440,000 distinct CDR3 sequences, roughly 46% of them singletons. Overall study results and limits: People with multiple sclerosis had a significantly lower normalized Chao1 diversity than controls did. Controls had lower frequencies than patients of five TRBV segments, which included TRBV5-6, TRBV5-1 and TRBV20-1.

Germline CDR1 DFQATT, CDR2 SNEGSKA (reference sequence). The CDR3 has 14 residues. The V and J ends lost 6 bases and 4 bases, in that order; junction bases with no gene match: 4. The table lists this clonotype with a few counts. Antigen specificity is unknown. The genes are TRBV20-1 and TRBJ2-1, with 12 nucleotides matching TRBD2. The sequenced sample was blood. This sequence was found in a girl aged 10-17 years with multiple sclerosis. The CDR3 sequence is CSALGTSGYNEQFF. CDR3 coding DNA: TGCAGTGCCCTCGGGACTAGCGGGTACAATGAGCAGTTCTTC.